The 15 T cell receptor beta chains below come from one sample, sequenced in a study of breast tumors, draining lymph nodes, adjacent tissues. MiXCR, applied by TCRdb to the multiplex PCR reads, yields one record per CDR3 protein. Among 60,000 to 75,000 distinct CDR3 sequences listed, around 60% were seen once. Input material: breast tumor tissue. These receptors came from a female donor with breast cancer. Some clones in this sample may be carry-over from other donors' samples.

The V call is TRBV5-6, the J call TRBJ2-7, with 10 positions matching TRBD1. The trim removed 4 bases at V and 6 bases at J, leaving 1 base unmatched. This CDR3 spans 12 amino acids. Per the germline V gene, CDR1 is SGHDT and CDR2 is YYEEEE. The CDR3 sequence is CASSRTGGEQYF. The CDR3 nucleotides are TGTGCCAGCAGCCGGACAGGGGGCGAGCAGTACTTC.

Notes on this clonotype: The junction departs from the called germline gene at one end, perhaps through a read error. The V and J genes are TRBV7-6 and TRBJ2-2; D might be TRBD1 or TRBD2, each matching 5 bases. Germline V gene lookup returns CDR1 SGHVS and CDR2 FNYEAQ. The CDR3 is made up of 15 amino acids. This chain's CDR3 is CAGSLGALNTGELFF. The CDR3 DNA follows: TGTGCCGGCAGCCTCGGGGCACTGAACACCGGGGAGCTGTTTTTT.

This sequence joins TRBV10-2 and TRBJ1-5; no firm D call. This CDR3 comprises 12 residues. Trimming left V 4 bases short and J 6 bases short, with 7 bases between. Per the germline V gene, CDR1 is WSHSY and CDR2 is SAAADI. CDR3: CASSAIVQPQHF. Written as DNA, the CDR3 is TGCGCCAGCAGTGCGATCGTTCAGCCCCAGCATTTT.

V usage is TRBV29-1 and J usage is TRBJ2-1; tentatively, D is TRBD2 (5 bases). Trimming removed 4 bases at V and 0 bases at J, with 7 bases between. This CDR3 is 13 amino acids long. The germline V gene encodes CDR1 SQVTM and CDR2 ANQGSEA. CDR3 nucleotides: TGCAGCGTTGTAACTAGCTCCTACAATGAGCAGTTCTTC. Its translation is CSVVTSSYNEQFF.

This clonotype was seen ten or more times. The V gene is TRBV18, the J gene TRBJ2-3; TRBD2 is a possible D gene (5 bases). The CDR3 spans 14 residues. Trimming pared 6 bases from V and 2 bases from J, leaving 12 bases between. Looked up from germline, CDR1 is KGHSH and CDR2 is LQKENI. Here the CDR3 reads CASSTYGNTDTQYF. CDR3 sequence (DNA): TGTGCCAGCTCGACTTACGGGAACACAGATACGCAGTATTTT. Filled out from reference TRBV18 and TRBJ2-3, the complete variable domain reads NAGVMQNPRHLVRRRGQEARLRCSPMKGHSHVYWYRQLPEEGLKFMVYLQKENIIDESGMPKERFSAEFPKEGPSILRIQQVVRGDSAAYFCASSTYGNTDTQYFGPGTRLTVL.

The gene calls are TRBV24-1 and TRBJ2-3; the match to TRBD2 covers 7 bases. The CDR3 loop spans 18 amino acids. V was clipped by 2 bases and J by 8 bases; unmatched bases: 18. The germline V gene has CDR1 KGHDR and CDR2 SFDVKD. CDR3 protein: CATSDSNPSGAPSGTQYF. CDR3 nucleotides: TGTGCCACCAGTGATTCGAATCCTAGCGGAGCTCCCTCGGGTACGCAGTATTTT.

The rearrangement uses TRBV15 and TRBJ1-5; D not resolved. The germline CDR1 and CDR2 sequences are LNHNV and YYDKDF (reference sequence). This CDR3 is built from 11 residues. V lost 3 bases and J lost 5, with 2 bases in between. For the CDR3, the DNA is TGTGCCACCAGCAGGGATCAGCCCCAGCATTTT. Translation gives CATSRDQPQHF.

Comment on this clonotype: One junction end does not reproduce the germline sequence, and a read error may be involved. V and J are TRBV10-2 and TRBJ2-5; D is possibly TRBD1 or TRBD2 (5 bases each). The CDR3 runs 16 residues. In germline, CDR1 is WSHSY, CDR2 SAAADI. Here the CDR3 DNA reads TGCGCCAGCAGTGAGTTCGGGACGGGGTACCAAGAGACTCAGTACTTC. This gives the protein CASSEFGTGYQETQYF.

This clonotype appeared a single time. This chain uses TRBV14 with TRBJ2-1, with a tentative D call TRBD1 (5 bases). The V end lost 2 bases, the J end lost 4 bases, and 18 bases lay between the germline ends. Germline CDR1 is SGHDN and CDR2 is FVKESK. This CDR3 has 17 residues. As DNA, the CDR3 is TGTGCCAGCAGCCAATCACTGGGGCGAACCCTATACAATGAGCAGTTCTTC. As protein: CASSQSLGRTLYNEQFF.

This clonotype has ten or more counts. The V and J genes are TRBV29-1 and TRBJ1-4; D perhaps matches TRBD1 (5 bases). The CDR3 has 15 residues. V lost 4 bases and J lost 6, with 18 bases in between. CDR1 and CDR2 (germline): SQVTM, ANQGSEA. CDR3 amino acids: CSVVYYLGEDEKLFF. In nucleotides, the CDR3 is TGCAGCGTTGTTTACTACTTAGGGGAGGATGAAAAACTGTTTTTT.

This clonotype was seen repeatedly, ten times or more. The J gene is TRBJ1-4, the V gene TRBV20-1, with TRBD1 as a possible D gene (5 bases). Germline CDR1 is DFQATT and CDR2 is SNEGSKA (reference sequence). With 5 bases removed from V and 5 bases from J, the gap between germline ends came to 15 bases. CDR3 length: 14 amino acids. The CDR3, as DNA: TGCAGTGCTCCCCGCGGGGGATCAAATGAAAAACTGTTTTTT. Residues: CSAPRGGSNEKLFF.

The CDR3 loop is CALRASGGNEQFF. The DNA of the CDR3 is TGTGCCCTACGAGCTAGCGGTGGCAATGAGCAGTTCTTC. This sequence joins TRBV24-1 and TRBJ2-1; 7 nucleotides match TRBD2. J gave up 6 bases and V 12 bases, and 10 bases lay outside the gene matches. Germline values: CDR1 KGHDR, CDR2 SFDVKD. This CDR3 has 13 residues.

Points on this clonotype: Its ends do not fully match the called genes, so a read error is possible. The gene calls are TRBV29-1 and TRBJ1-5; the D gene is possibly TRBD1 (5 bases). The CDR3 is made up of 16 amino acids. Per the germline V gene, CDR1 is SQVTM and CDR2 is ANQGSEA. CDR3 residues: CSVVYYLGEDDQLQHF. The CDR3 DNA reads TGCAGCGTTGTTTACTACTTAGGGGAGGATGATCAGCTCCAGCATTTT.

The rearrangement joins TRBV2 to TRBJ2-5; 8 nucleotides agree with TRBD1. This CDR3 spans 15 amino acids. Germline CDR1 and CDR2: SNHLY and FYNNEI. J was trimmed by 3 bases and V by 7 bases; bases with no gene match: 10. CDR3 coding DNA: TGTGCCAGCATGGCTGGGACAGGTTTTGAAGAGACCCAGTACTTC. Translation gives CASMAGTGFEETQYF.

The J gene is TRBJ2-7, the V gene TRBV20-1; possibly TRBD1 or TRBD2 for D (5 bases each). Per the germline V gene, CDR1 is DFQATT and CDR2 is SNEGSKA (reference sequence). V was clipped by 4 bases and J by 3 bases, with 16 bases between them. CDR3 length: 14 residues. DNA for the CDR3: TGCAGTGCTACCTCCGGGGCTAGCCTCTACGAGCAGTACTTC. Protein sequence: CSATSGASLYEQYF.